This is a list of T cell receptor beta chains from one sample in a study of shared clonotypes between healthy human individuals. This table comes from immunoSEQ multiplex PCR, and its TCRdb copy is limited to in-frame clones, with some not included. The table shows around 700,000 clones, with more than 70% occurring only once. The material sequenced was memory CD4+ T cells sorted from blood. These receptors were taken from a woman between 25 and 40 years old in good health. Both conserved end residues are part of each CDR3. The D gene is left open where the match is weak. Expanded clones get a size class; other rows say once, few or many, or leave the size out.

clone_size: few
v_call: TRBV28
j_call: TRBJ2-5
cdr3_length: 15
d_call: TRBD2
cdr3_nt: TGTGCCAGCAGTGAGGCGGGAGGGCTCCAAGAGACCCAGTACTTC
cdr3_aa: CASSEAGGLQETQYF

clone_size: many
v_call: TRBV28
j_call: TRBJ1-5
cdr3_length: 16
d_call: .
cdr3_nt: TGTGCCAGCAGTTTATTCCAGGACGCCGGTGGTCAGCCCCAGCATTTT
cdr3_aa: CASSLFQDAGGQPQHF

clone_size: .
v_call: TRBV18
j_call: TRBJ1-4
cdr3_length: 13
d_call: .
cdr3_nt: TGTGCCAGCTCACCCGATCGGAGCGAAAAACTGTTTTTT
cdr3_aa: CASSPDRSEKLFF

clone_size: .
v_call: TRBV28
j_call: TRBJ1-2
cdr3_length: 12
d_call: .
cdr3_nt: TGTGCCAGCAGCCCTCCCGGGGATGGCTACACCTTC
cdr3_aa: CASSPPGDGYTF

clone_size: .
v_call: TRBV27
j_call: TRBJ2-2
cdr3_length: 16
d_call: .
cdr3_nt: TGTGCCAGCAGTTTTCGCAGGGGAGGGAACACCGGGGAGCTGTTTTTT
cdr3_aa: CASSFRRGGNTGELFF

clone_size: .
v_call: TRBV29-1
j_call: TRBJ2-5
cdr3_length: 11
d_call: .
cdr3_nt: TGCAGCGTTGAAGATCAGTGGACCCAGTACTTC
cdr3_aa: CSVEDQWTQYF

clone_size: .
v_call: TRBV19
j_call: TRBJ1-3
cdr3_length: 14
d_call: .
cdr3_nt: TGTGCCAGTAGCACAGGTTTACCTGGAAACACCATATATTTT
cdr3_aa: CASSTGLPGNTIYF

clone_size: .
v_call: TRBV6-5
j_call: TRBJ1-2
cdr3_length: 12
d_call: .
cdr3_nt: TGTGCCAGCAGCCCCAACAGGCGCGGCTACACCTTC
cdr3_aa: CASSPNRRGYTF

clone_size: .
v_call: TRBV7-9
j_call: TRBJ2-3
cdr3_length: 17
d_call: TRBD2
cdr3_nt: TGTGCCAGCAGCCGCAGAGCGGGAGGCACAGGCACAGATACGCAGTATTTT
cdr3_aa: CASSRRAGGTGTDTQYF

clone_size: .
v_call: TRBV5-1
j_call: TRBJ2-7
cdr3_length: 14
d_call: .
cdr3_nt: TGCGCCAGCAGCCCCGGGACCTTGGTCTACGAGCAGTACTTC
cdr3_aa: CASSPGTLVYEQYF

clone_size: .
v_call: TRBV18
j_call: TRBJ1-1
cdr3_length: 17
d_call: .
cdr3_nt: TGTGCCAGCTCACCGGGGTTGGGGGGCGCACGGAACACTGAAGCTTTCTTT
cdr3_aa: CASSPGLGGARNTEAFF

clone_size: .
v_call: TRBV5-1
j_call: TRBJ2-7
cdr3_length: 19
d_call: TRBD2
cdr3_nt: TGCGCCAGCAGCCCGACCTCCCAGGGGACTAGCGGAATCTCCTACGAGCAGTACTTC
cdr3_aa: CASSPTSQGTSGISYEQYF

clone_size: .
v_call: TRBV10-1
j_call: TRBJ2-7
cdr3_length: 13
d_call: TRBD1
cdr3_nt: TGCGCCAGCGCCTCGACAGGGGGCTACGAGCAGTACTTC
cdr3_aa: CASASTGGYEQYF

clone_size: .
v_call: TRBV10-1
j_call: TRBJ2-5
cdr3_length: 15
d_call: TRBD1
cdr3_nt: TGCGCCAGCAGTACCTCCGGGACAGGGCACGGGACCCAGTACTTC
cdr3_aa: CASSTSGTGHGTQYF

clone_size: once
v_call: TRBV7-9
j_call: TRBJ1-2
cdr3_length: 13
d_call: .
cdr3_nt: TGTGCCAGCAGCTTTACAGGCAACTATGGCTACACCTTC
cdr3_aa: CASSFTGNYGYTF

clone_size: few
v_call: TRBV27
j_call: TRBJ2-3
cdr3_length: 17
d_call: TRBD2
cdr3_nt: TGTGCCAGCAGTTTATTGTTAGCGGGAGCGGGCACAGATACGCAGTATTTT
cdr3_aa: CASSLLLAGAGTDTQYF

clone_size: .
v_call: TRBV28
j_call: TRBJ2-7
cdr3_length: 14
d_call: TRBD1
cdr3_nt: TGTGCCAGCAGCGGACAGGGGAAGTCGAACGAGCAGTACTTC
cdr3_aa: CASSGQGKSNEQYF